These 20 T cell receptor beta chains originate from one sample sequenced in a study of siplizumab effects on memory and regulatory T cells. Data came from immunoSEQ multiplex PCR; TCRdb stores just in-frame clones and leaves some out. The sample includes around 68,000 clones, about 87% of them seen just once. Sequenced material: Tregs sorted from blood. These receptors originate from a human donor in good health.

The chain links TRBV19 to TRBJ2-3; possibly TRBD2 for D (6 bases). With 10 bases removed from V and 6 bases from J, the gap between germline ends came to 17 bases. Germline CDR1 is LNHDA and CDR2 is SQIVND (reference sequence). This CDR3 is 13 amino acids long. The CDR3: CATHRASEDTQYF. The CDR3 region has the DNA TGTGCCACCCACCGGGCTAGCGAGGATACGCAGTATTTT.

V gene TRBV11-2 combines with J gene TRBJ2-7, with a possible D match to TRBD1 (5 bases). The ends were cut back, 3 bases at V and 4 bases at J, with 7 bases in the middle. Germline values: CDR1 SGHAT, CDR2 FQNNGV. There are 12 residues in the CDR3. This CDR3 reads CASSLGQYEQYF. CDR3 nucleotide sequence: TGTGCCAGCAGCTTGGGGCAGTACGAGCAGTACTTC. Full variable domain (outside the CDR3, taken from reference TRBV11-2 and TRBJ2-7): EAGVAQSPRYKIIEKRQSVAFWCNPISGHATLYWYQQILGQGPKLLIQFQNNGVVDDSQLPKDRFSAERLKGVDSTLKIQPAKLEDSAVYLCASSLGQYEQYFGPGTRLTVT.

The chain links TRBV5-1 to TRBJ1-2; tentative D call: TRBD1 (5 bases). The germline V gene encodes CDR1 SGHRS and CDR2 YFSETQ. The CDR3 is made up of 13 amino acids. Trimming shortened V by 2 bases and J by 4 bases, and 9 bases separated the two germline ends. The CDR3 protein is CASSFDSGYGYTF. CDR3 DNA sequence: TGCGCCAGCAGCTTTGACAGCGGCTATGGCTACACCTTC.

V usage is TRBV28 and J usage is TRBJ2-3; D may be TRBD1 (6 bases). CDR1 MDHEN and CDR2 SYDVKM come from the germline V gene. Trimming removed 5 bases at V and 2 bases at J, with 17 bases between. The CDR3 has 16 amino acids. CDR3 sequence: CASSPTTGHHTDTQYF. The CDR3 DNA follows: TGTGCCAGCAGTCCGACTACGGGACACCACACAGATACGCAGTATTTT.

The chain employs TRBV2 and TRBJ2-1, with D perhaps matching TRBD2 (6 bases). This CDR3 has 15 residues. In germline, CDR1 is SNHLY, CDR2 FYNNEI. V shed 1 base and J shed 8 bases, with 15 bases lying between them. CDR3 in DNA: TGTGCCAGCAGTGAAGTTGCGGGGAGAGTCGATGAGCAGTTCTTC. Its translation is CASSEVAGRVDEQFF.

This chain links TRBV18 with TRBJ2-2, with D possibly TRBD2 on 5 matching bases. V was pared by 0 bases and J by 5 bases, with 13 bases between. Per the germline V gene, CDR1 is KGHSH and CDR2 is LQKENI. The CDR3 spans 16 residues. The CDR3 nucleotides are TGTGCCAGCTCACCACCGAAGCGGCAGCATACCGGGGAGCTGTTTTTT. Residues: CASSPPKRQHTGELFF. Variable domain in full (rest from reference TRBV18 and TRBJ2-2): NAGVMQNPRHLVRRRGQEARLRCSPMKGHSHVYWYRQLPEEGLKFMVYLQKENIIDESGMPKERFSAEFPKEGPSILRIQQVVRGDSAAYFCASSPPKRQHTGELFFGEGSRLTVL.

The CDR3 DNA reads as TGCGCCAGCAGCCAAGCTTTCGGGACAGGGGAATACAATGAGCAGTTCTTC. Its protein is CASSQAFGTGEYNEQFF. V gene TRBV4-1 combines with J gene TRBJ2-1; 10 nucleotides match TRBD1. Germline assignment: CDR1 MGHRA and CDR2 YSYEKL. This CDR3 has 17 residues. V shed 1 base and J 4 bases; nucleotides not matched to a gene: 7.

This clone was found once. V is TRBV18 and J is TRBJ1-1, with 8 bases identical to TRBD1. CDR3 length: 16 amino acids. CDR1 and CDR2 from the germline V gene are KGHSH and LQKENI. V lost 5 bases and J lost 6; bases outside the gene matches: 14. The chain's CDR3 is CASSGNAQGAPSEAFF. The CDR3 nucleotides are TGTGCCAGCTCAGGGAACGCTCAGGGGGCGCCTTCTGAAGCTTTCTTT.

V gene TRBV2 combines with J gene TRBJ2-2; D gene ambiguous. In germline, CDR1 is SNHLY, CDR2 FYNNEI. The V gene lost 1 base and the J gene lost 4 bases, with 13 bases spanning the gap. CDR3 length equals 16 residues. CDR3 loop: CASSEGRARSTGELFF. CDR3 in DNA: TGTGCCAGCAGTGAAGGGCGCGCAAGGAGCACCGGGGAGCTGTTTTTT.

The chain carries TRBV5-6 and TRBJ1-1; no definite D call. The V end lost 4 bases, the J end lost 6 bases, and 22 bases lay between the germline ends. CDR3 length: 16 residues. The germline gives CDR1 SGHDT, CDR2 YYEEEE. Here the CDR3 reads CASSILSARTDSEAFF. The CDR3 DNA follows: TGTGCCAGCAGCATACTTTCAGCCAGGACCGACTCTGAAGCTTTCTTT.

Here the CDR3 reads CASSLFSPGRPKNIQYF. For the CDR3, the DNA is TGTGCCAGCAGTTTATTTAGTCCAGGGAGGCCCAAAAACATTCAGTACTTC. The rearrangement links TRBV27 to TRBJ2-4, with a possible D match to TRBD2 (6 bases). This CDR3 comprises 17 residues. Trimming removed 1 base from V and 2 bases from J, with 15 bases in between. CDR1 MNHEY and CDR2 SMNVEV come from the germline V gene (reference sequence).

V gene TRBV19 combines with J gene TRBJ2-5; D is perhaps TRBD1 (6 bases). With the DNA end fitting TRBJ2-7 better, the J assignment may be wrong. Germline assignment: CDR1 LNHDA and CDR2 SQIVND (reference sequence). This CDR3 region has 15 residues. The CDR3 DNA follows: TGTGCCAGCCGGTATGGGGACACTGGAGGATACGAGCAGTACTTC. It specifies CASRYGDTGGYEQYF.

The CDR3 region is CASSQDSRTYGYTF. The CDR3 nucleotides read TGCGCCAGCAGCCAAGACTCGCGGACCTATGGCTACACCTTC. V and J are TRBV4-1 and TRBJ1-2, with D hard to call. The ends were cut back, 0 bases at V and 4 bases at J, with 9 bases in the middle. Germline V gene lookup returns CDR1 MGHRA and CDR2 YSYEKL. CDR3 length: 14 residues.

The V gene is TRBV18, the J gene TRBJ2-2; 10 nucleotides agree with TRBD1. This CDR3 is 15 amino acids long. Germline loops: CDR1 KGHSH, CDR2 LQKENI. V lost 3 bases, J lost 6 bases, and 4 bases stayed unmatched. CDR3 nucleotide sequence: TGTGCCAGCTCACCGCGACAGGGGGCCTCCGGGGAGCTGTTTTTT. Translating it yields CASSPRQGASGELFF.

This chain joins TRBV19 and TRBJ2-7, with D perhaps given as TRBD1 or TRBD2 (5 bases each). This CDR3 region has 16 residues. V lost 1 base and J 3 bases, leaving 16 bases between the germline ends. The germline CDR1 and CDR2 sequences are LNHDA and SQIVND (reference sequence). DNA for the CDR3: TGTGCCAGTAGTATAGGGGGCCGGGGCGCAAACTACGAGCAGTACTTC. Amino acids: CASSIGGRGANYEQYF.

The gene calls are TRBV9 and TRBJ2-2; D tentatively fits TRBD1 or TRBD2 (5 bases each). V was clipped by 0 bases and J by 5 bases, with 11 bases between them. Per germline, CDR1 SGDLS and CDR2 YYNGEE. The CDR3 sequence is 15 residues long. The CDR3 loop is CASSVGDGLTGELFF. The CDR3 nucleotides are TGTGCCAGCAGCGTAGGGGACGGCCTGACCGGGGAGCTGTTTTTT.

The CDR3 reads CASRQPTVASNEQFF. CDR3 nucleotide sequence: TGTGCCAGCAGACAACCGACGGTAGCTTCGAATGAGCAGTTCTTC. The gene calls are TRBV28 and TRBJ2-1; D is ambiguous. This CDR3 comprises 15 residues. Germline loops: CDR1 MDHEN, CDR2 SYDVKM. V was pared by 6 bases and J by 7 bases, with 19 bases between.

This chain joins TRBV14 and TRBJ2-7, with no clear D. V gave up 3 bases and J gave up 2 bases, with 2 bases separating them. Germline V CDR1 and CDR2: SGHDN, FVKESK. The CDR3 extends over 11 amino acids. DNA of the CDR3: TGTGCCAGCAGCCAGACCTACGAGCAGTACTTC. The encoded protein is CASSQTYEQYF.

In its sample, this clone was seen a few times. This sequence joins TRBV19 and TRBJ2-2, with D possibly being TRBD1 or TRBD2 (6 bases each). The length of the CDR3 is 14 residues. CDR1 is LNHDA, CDR2 SQIVND, per germline (reference sequence). V was shortened by 6 bases and J by 5 bases, with 13 bases between the two germline ends. CDR3 protein: CASRVRGETGELFF. The CDR3 nucleotides are TGTGCCAGTAGAGTTAGGGGGGAGACCGGGGAGCTGTTTTTT.

The genes are TRBV4-1 and TRBJ2-3; D gene uncertain. The CDR3 is made up of 14 amino acids. Looked up from germline, CDR1 is MGHRA and CDR2 is YSYEKL. V dropped 4 bases and J dropped 3 bases, with 11 bases sitting between them. This chain's CDR3 is CASSRASLTDTQYF. CDR3 nucleotides: TGCGCCAGCAGCCGGGCTAGTCTAACAGATACGCAGTATTTT.